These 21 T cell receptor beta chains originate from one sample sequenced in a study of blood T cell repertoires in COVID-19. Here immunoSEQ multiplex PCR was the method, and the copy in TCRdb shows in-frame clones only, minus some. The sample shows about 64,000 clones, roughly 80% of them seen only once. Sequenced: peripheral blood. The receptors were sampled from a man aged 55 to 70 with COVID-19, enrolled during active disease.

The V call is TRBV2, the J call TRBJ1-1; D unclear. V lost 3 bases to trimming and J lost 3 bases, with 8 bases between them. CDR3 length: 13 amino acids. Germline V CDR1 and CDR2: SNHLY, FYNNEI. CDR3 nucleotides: TGTGCCAGCAGTGAGATCGGGGACACTGAAGCTTTCTTT. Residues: CASSEIGDTEAFF.

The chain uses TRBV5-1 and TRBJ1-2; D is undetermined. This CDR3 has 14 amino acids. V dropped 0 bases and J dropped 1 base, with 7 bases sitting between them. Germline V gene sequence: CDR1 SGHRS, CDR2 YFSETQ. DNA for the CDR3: TGCGCCAGCAGCTTGGAATCCGTTAACTATGGCTACACCTTC. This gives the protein CASSLESVNYGYTF.

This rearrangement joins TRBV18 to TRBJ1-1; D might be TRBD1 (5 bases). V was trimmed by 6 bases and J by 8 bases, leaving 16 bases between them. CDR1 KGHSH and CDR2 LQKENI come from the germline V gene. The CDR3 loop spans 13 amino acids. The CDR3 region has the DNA TGTGCCAGCTCCCCCCTGCGGGGGAACGAAGCTTTCTTT. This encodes CASSPLRGNEAFF.

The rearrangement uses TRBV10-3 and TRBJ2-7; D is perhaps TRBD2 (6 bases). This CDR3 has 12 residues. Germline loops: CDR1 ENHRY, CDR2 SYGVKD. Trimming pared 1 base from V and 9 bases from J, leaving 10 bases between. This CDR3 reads CAISELRRGQYF. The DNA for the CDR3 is TGTGCCATCAGTGAGTTGAGGAGGGGGCAGTACTTC.

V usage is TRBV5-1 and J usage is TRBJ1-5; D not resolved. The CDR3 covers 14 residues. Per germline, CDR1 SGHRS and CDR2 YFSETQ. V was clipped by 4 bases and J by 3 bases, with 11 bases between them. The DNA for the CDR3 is TGCGCCAGCAGCCCCGATGCGGTCAATCAGCCCCAGCATTTT. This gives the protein CASSPDAVNQPQHF.

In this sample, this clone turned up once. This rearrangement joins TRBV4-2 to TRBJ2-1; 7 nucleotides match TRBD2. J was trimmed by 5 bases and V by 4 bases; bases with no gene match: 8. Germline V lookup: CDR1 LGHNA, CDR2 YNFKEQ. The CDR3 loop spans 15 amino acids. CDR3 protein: CASSRSLAADNEQFF. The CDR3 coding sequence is TGTGCCAGCAGCCGGTCCCTAGCGGCAGACAATGAGCAGTTCTTC.

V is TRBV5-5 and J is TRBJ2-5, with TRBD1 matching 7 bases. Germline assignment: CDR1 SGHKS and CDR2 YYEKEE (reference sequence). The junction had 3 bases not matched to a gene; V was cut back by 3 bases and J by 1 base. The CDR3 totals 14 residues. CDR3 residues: CASSYGTVQETQYF. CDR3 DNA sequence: TGTGCCAGCAGCTACGGGACAGTCCAAGAGACCCAGTACTTC.

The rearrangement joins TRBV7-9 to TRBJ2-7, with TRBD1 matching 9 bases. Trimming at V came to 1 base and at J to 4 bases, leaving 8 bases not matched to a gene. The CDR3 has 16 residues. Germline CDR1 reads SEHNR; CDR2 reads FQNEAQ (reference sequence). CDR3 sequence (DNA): TGTGCCAGCAGCTTAGACCCGGGACAGGGAATTTACGAGCAGTACTTC. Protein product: CASSLDPGQGIYEQYF.

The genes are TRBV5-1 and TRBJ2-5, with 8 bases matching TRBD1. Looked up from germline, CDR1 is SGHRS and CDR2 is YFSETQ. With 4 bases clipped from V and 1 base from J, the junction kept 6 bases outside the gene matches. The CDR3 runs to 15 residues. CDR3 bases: TGCGCCAGCAGCCCAGGCGGACAGGGCCAAGAGACCCAGTACTTC. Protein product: CASSPGGQGQETQYF.

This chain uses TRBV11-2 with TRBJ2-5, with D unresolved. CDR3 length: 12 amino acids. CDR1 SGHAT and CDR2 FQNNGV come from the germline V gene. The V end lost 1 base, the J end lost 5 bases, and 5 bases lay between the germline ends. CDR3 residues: CASSLAPETQYF. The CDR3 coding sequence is TGTGCCAGCAGCTTAGCTCCGGAGACCCAGTACTTC.

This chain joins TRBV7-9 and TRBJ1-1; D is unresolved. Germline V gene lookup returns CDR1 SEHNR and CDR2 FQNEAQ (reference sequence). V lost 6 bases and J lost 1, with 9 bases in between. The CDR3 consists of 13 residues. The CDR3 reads CASRPPGNTEAFF. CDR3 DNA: TGTGCCAGCAGACCCCCCGGGAACACTGAAGCTTTCTTT.

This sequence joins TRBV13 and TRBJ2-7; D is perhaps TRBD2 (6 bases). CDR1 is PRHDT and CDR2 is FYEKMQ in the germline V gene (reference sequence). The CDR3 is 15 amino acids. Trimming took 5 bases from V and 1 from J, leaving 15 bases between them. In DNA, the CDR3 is TGTGCCAGCAGCGACGCCGGGACTTCATCCTACGAGCAGTACTTC. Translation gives CASSDAGTSSYEQYF.

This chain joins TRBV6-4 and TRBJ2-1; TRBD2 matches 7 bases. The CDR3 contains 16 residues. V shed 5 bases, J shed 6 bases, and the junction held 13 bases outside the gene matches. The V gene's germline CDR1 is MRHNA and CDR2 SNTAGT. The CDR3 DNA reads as TGTGCCAGCAGTCGTCGACCAAGCGGGGAGGGCAATGAGCAGTTCTTC. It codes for CASSRRPSGEGNEQFF.

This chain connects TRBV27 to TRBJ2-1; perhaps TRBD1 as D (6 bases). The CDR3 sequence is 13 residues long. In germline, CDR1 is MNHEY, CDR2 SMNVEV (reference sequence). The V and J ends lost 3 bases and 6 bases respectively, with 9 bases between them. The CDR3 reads CASSFTGFNEQFF. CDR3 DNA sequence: TGTGCCAGCAGTTTTACAGGGTTCAATGAGCAGTTCTTC.

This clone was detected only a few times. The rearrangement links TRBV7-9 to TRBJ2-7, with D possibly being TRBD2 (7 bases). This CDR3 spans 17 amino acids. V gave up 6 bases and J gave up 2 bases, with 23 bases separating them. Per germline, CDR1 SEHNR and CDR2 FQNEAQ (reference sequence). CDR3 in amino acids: CASRGGERKLPTYEQYF. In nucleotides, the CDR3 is TGTGCCAGCAGAGGGGGGGAAAGGAAGCTTCCTACCTACGAGCAGTACTTC.

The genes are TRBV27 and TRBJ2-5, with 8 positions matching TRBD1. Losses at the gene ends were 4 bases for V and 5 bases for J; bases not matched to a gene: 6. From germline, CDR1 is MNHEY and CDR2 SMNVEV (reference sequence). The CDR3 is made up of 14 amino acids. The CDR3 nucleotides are TGTGCCAGCAGTTCTTACAGGGGGGATGAGACCCAGTACTTC. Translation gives CASSSYRGDETQYF.

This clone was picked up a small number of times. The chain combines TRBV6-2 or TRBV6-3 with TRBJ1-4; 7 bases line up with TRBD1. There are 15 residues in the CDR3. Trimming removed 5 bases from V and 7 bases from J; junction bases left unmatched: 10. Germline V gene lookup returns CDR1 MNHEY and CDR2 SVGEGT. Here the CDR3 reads CASSLPGTAPEKLFF. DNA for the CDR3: TGTGCCAGCAGTCTCCCCGGGACAGCCCCTGAAAAACTGTTTTTT.

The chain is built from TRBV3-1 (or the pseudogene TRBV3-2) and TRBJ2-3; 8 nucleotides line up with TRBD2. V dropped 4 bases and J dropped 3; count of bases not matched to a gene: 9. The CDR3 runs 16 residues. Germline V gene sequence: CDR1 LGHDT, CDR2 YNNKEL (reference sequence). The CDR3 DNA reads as TGTGCCAGCAGCCCCTCCTGGGGCGGGGGGACAGATACGCAGTATTTT. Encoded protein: CASSPSWGGGTDTQYF.

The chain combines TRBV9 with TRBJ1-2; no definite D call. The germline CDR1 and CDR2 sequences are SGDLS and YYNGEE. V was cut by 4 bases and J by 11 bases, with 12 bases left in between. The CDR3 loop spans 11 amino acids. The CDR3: CASSIEGVYTF. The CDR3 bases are TGTGCCAGCAGCATCGAGGGTGTTTACACCTTC.

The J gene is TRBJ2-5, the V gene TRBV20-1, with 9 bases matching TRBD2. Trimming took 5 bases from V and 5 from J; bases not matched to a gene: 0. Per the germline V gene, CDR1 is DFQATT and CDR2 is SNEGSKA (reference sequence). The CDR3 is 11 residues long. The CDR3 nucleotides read TGCAGTGCTCTAGCGGGGGAGACCCAGTACTTC. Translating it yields CSALAGETQYF.

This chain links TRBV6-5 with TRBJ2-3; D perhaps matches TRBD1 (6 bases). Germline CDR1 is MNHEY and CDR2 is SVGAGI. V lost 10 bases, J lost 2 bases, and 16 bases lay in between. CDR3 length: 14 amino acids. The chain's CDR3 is CATDPQGDTDTQYF. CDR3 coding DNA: TGTGCCACCGACCCACAGGGTGACACAGATACGCAGTATTTT.